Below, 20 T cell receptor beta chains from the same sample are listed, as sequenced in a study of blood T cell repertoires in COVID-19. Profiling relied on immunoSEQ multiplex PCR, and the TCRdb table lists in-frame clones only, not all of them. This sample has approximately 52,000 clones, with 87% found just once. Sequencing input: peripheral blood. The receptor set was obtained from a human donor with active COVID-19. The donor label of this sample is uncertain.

The chain's CDR3 is CASSEKGLIEETQYF. CDR3 coding DNA: TGTGCCAGCAGTGAAAAGGGACTTATTGAAGAGACCCAGTACTTC. The chain joins TRBV25-1 to TRBJ2-5; perhaps TRBD2 as D (6 bases). Germline loops: CDR1 MGHDK, CDR2 SYGVNS. V gave up 2 bases and J gave up 3 bases, with 13 bases separating them. The CDR3 runs 15 residues.

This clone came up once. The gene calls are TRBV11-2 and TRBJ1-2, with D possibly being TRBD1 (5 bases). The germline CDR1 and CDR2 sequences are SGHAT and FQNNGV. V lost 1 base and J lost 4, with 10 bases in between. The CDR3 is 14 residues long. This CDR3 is CASSLAGILYGYTF. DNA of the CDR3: TGTGCCAGCAGCTTAGCAGGGATCCTCTATGGCTACACCTTC.

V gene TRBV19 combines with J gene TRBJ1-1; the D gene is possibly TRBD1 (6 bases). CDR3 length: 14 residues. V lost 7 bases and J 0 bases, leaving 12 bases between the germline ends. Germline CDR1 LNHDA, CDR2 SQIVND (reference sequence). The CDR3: CASNFGTLNTEAFF. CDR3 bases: TGTGCCAGTAACTTTGGGACACTGAACACTGAAGCTTTCTTT.

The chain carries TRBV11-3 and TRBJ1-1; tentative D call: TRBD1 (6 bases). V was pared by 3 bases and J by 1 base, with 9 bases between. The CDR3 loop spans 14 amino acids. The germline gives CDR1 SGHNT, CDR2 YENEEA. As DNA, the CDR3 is TGTGCCAGCAGCTTCCTCAGGGGGAACACTGAAGCTTTCTTT. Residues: CASSFLRGNTEAFF.

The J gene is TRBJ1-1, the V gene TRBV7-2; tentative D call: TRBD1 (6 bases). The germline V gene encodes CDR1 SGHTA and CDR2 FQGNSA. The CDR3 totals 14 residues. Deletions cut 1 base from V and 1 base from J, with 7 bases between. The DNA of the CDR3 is TGTGCCAGCAGCTTAGTAGGGGGGAACACTGAAGCTTTCTTT. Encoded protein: CASSLVGGNTEAFF.

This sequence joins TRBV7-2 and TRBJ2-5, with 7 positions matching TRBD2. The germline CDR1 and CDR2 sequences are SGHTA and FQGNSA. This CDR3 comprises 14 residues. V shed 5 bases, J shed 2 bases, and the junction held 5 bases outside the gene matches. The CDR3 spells CASSQWEGQETQYF. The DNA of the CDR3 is TGTGCCAGCAGCCAATGGGAGGGACAAGAGACCCAGTACTTC.

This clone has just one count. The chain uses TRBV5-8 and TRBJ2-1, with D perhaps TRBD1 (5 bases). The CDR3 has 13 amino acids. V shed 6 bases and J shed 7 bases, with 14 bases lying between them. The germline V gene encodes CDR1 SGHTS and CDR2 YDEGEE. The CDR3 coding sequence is TGTGCCAGCACCCGCGGCCAGGGTAATGAGCAGTTCTTC. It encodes CASTRGQGNEQFF.

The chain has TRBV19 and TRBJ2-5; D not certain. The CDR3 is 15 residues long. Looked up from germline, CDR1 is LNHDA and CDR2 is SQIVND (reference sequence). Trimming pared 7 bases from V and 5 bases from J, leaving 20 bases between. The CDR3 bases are TGTGCCAGTACGAGGAGACTCTCAAAGACGGAGACCCAGTACTTC. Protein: CASTRRLSKTETQYF.

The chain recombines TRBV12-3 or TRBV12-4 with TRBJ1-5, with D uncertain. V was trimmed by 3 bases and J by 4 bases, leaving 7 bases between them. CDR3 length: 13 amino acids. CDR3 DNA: TGTGCCAGCAGTTTGGGAGAGAATCAGCCCCAGCATTTT. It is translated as CASSLGENQPQHF.

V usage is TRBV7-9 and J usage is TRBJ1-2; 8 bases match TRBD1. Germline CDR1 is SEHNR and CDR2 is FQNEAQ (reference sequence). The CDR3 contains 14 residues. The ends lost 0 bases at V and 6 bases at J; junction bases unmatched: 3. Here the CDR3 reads CASSLAQTGDGYTF. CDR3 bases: TGTGCCAGCAGCTTAGCACAGACAGGGGATGGCTACACCTTC.

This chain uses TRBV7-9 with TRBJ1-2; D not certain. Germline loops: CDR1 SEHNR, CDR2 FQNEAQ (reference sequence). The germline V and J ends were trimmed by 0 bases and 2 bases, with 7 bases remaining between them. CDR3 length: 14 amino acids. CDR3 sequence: CASSLASGNYGYTF. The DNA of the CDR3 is TGTGCCAGCAGCTTAGCGAGCGGAAACTATGGCTACACCTTC.

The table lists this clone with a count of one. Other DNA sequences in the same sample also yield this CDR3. The CDR3 DNA sequence: TGTGCCAGCAGTGGTGACAGGGGACACGAGCAGTACTTC. Its translation: CASSGDRGHEQYF. The chain recombines TRBV2 with TRBJ2-7, with TRBD1 matching 8 bases. The CDR3 consists of 13 residues. Germline trimming cut 4 bases from V and 5 bases from J; bases unmatched to any gene: 4. Germline loops: CDR1 SNHLY, CDR2 FYNNEI.

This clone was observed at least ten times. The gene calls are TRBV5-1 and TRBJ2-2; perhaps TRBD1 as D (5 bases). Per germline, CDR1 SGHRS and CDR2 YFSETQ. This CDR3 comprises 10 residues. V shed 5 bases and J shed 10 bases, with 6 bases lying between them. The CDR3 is CASRGQELFF. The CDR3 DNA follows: TGCGCCAGCAGGGGGCAGGAGCTGTTTTTT.

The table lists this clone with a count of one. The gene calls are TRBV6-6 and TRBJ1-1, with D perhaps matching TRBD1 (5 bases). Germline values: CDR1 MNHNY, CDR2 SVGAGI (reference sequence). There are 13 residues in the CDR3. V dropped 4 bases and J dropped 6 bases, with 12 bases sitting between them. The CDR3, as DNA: TGTGCCAGCAGTTCCCAAGGGGCGGCTGAAGCTTTCTTT. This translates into CASSSQGAAEAFF.

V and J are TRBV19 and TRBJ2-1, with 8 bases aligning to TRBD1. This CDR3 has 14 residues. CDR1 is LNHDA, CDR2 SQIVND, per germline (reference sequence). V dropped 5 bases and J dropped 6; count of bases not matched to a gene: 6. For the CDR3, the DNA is TGTGCCAGTAGTGGACAGGGAGTGGGCAATGAGCAGTTCTTC. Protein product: CASSGQGVGNEQFF.

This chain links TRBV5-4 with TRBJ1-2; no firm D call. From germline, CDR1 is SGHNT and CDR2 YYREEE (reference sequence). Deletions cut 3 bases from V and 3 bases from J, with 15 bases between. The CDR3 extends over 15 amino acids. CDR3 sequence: CASSSNQEGYYGYTF. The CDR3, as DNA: TGTGCCAGCAGCTCGAACCAAGAGGGATACTATGGCTACACCTTC.

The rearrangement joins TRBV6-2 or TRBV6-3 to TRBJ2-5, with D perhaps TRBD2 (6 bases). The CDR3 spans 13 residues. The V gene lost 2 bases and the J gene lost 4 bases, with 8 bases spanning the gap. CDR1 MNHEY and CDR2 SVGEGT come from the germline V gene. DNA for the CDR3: TGTGCCAGCAGTTACGCGGGAAGAGAGACCCAGTACTTC. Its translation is CASSYAGRETQYF.

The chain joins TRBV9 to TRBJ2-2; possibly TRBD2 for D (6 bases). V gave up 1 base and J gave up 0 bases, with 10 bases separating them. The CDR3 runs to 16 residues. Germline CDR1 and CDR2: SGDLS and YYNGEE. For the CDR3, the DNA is TGTGCCAGCAGCGTATACGAGCGGGCGAACACCGGGGAGCTGTTTTTT. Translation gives CASSVYERANTGELFF. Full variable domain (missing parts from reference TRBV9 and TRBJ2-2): DSGVTQTPKHLITATGQRVTLRCSPRSGDLSVYWYQQSLDQGLQFLIQYYNGEERAKGNILERFSAQQFPDLHSELNLSSLELGDSALYFCASSVYERANTGELFFGEGSRLTVL.

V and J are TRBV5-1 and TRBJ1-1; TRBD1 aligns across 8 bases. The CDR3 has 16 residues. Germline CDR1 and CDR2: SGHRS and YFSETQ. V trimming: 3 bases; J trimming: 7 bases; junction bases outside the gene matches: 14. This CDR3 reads CASSSAGQVGVGEAFF. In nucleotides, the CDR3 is TGCGCCAGCAGCTCCGCGGGACAGGTAGGGGTTGGTGAAGCTTTCTTT.

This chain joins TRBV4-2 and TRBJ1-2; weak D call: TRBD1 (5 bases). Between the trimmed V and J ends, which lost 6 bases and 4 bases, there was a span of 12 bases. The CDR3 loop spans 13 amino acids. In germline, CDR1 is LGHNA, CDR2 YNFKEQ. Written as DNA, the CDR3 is TGTGCCAGCAGTGGTGGCAGGGCCTATGGCTACACCTTC. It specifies CASSGGRAYGYTF.